One and the same sample provided the 5 T cell receptor beta chains below, sequenced in a study of blood T cells in healthy people across ages. Sample-barcoded 5' priming and a J-beta primer mix drove a second PCR of roughly 6 to 12 cycles. TCRdb reprocessed the 5' RACE reads via MiXCR and lists one record per CDR3 protein. Of around 1,000,000 distinct CDR3 sequences in the sample, roughly 24% were seen once. These data also formed part of another study, on T cells of mothers and their children.

Input material: blood. The receptors were sampled from a girl aged 2-10 years in good health.

Of note for this clonotype: At one end the junction does not follow the germline gene, possibly because of a read error. This chain uses TRBV6-6 with TRBJ2-1; 7 bases agree with TRBD1. In germline, CDR1 is MNHNY, CDR2 SVGAGI (reference sequence). The CDR3 runs 15 residues. Written as DNA, the CDR3 is TGTGCCAGCAGGAAACAGGGGACGTCCTATAATGAGCAGTTCTTC. It is translated as CASRKQGTSYNEQFF.

The V gene is TRBV7-9, the J gene TRBJ2-5; a possible D gene is TRBD2 (6 bases). V lost 4 bases and J 5 bases, leaving 23 bases between the germline ends. CDR3 length equals 17 residues. CDR1 and CDR2 from the germline V gene are SEHNR and FQNEAQ (reference sequence). CDR3: CASSSEDVDPGGETQYF. The CDR3 DNA is TGTGCCAGCAGCTCGGAGGATGTCGACCCAGGAGGGGAGACCCAGTACTTC.

On this clonotype: With a much larger clone just one base away, this may be a read error. The chain carries TRBV9 and TRBJ2-3; D remains ambiguous. This CDR3 comprises 14 residues. Germline values: CDR1 SGDLS, CDR2 YYNGEE. V was cut by 2 bases and J by 2 bases, with 9 bases left in between. As DNA, the CDR3 is TGTGCCAGCAGCGTGTGGAACTTCACAGATACGCAGTATTTT. It encodes CASSVWNFTDTQYF. Using reference TRBV9 and TRBJ2-3 for the parts outside the CDR3, the full variable domain is DSGVTQTPKHLITATGQRVTLRCSPRSGDLSVYWYQQSLDQGLQFLIQYYNGEERAKGNILERFSAQQFPDLHSELNLSSLELGDSALYFCASSVWNFTDTQYFGPGTRLTVL.

V usage is TRBV29-1 and J usage is TRBJ2-5; D may match TRBD1 or TRBD2 (5 bases each). The end of the DNA aligns better with TRBJ2-7, so the J call may be wrong. Looked up from germline, CDR1 is SQVTM and CDR2 is ANQGSEA. The CDR3 is made up of 12 amino acids. This CDR3 reads CSAMRGASEQYF. CDR3 DNA sequence: TGCAGCGCTATGCGAGGGGCTTCCGAGCAGTACTTC.

The gene calls are TRBV6-2 or TRBV6-3 and TRBJ2-5; D may be TRBD2 (7 bases). CDR3 length: 16 amino acids. Germline CDR1 and CDR2: MNHEY and SVGEGT. V lost 5 bases and J lost 4, with 20 bases in between. The CDR3 nucleotides read TGTGCCAGCAGTCGCCCACGGGGGGCCCAAGCAGAGACCCAGTACTTC. Its protein is CASSRPRGAQAETQYF.